This T cell receptor beta chain was found in a study of blood T cell repertoires in COVID-19. On the study more broadly: In each case, the material was cDNA or gDNA derived from T cells, B-cell-depleted T cells, or PBMCs.

Per germline, CDR1 LGHNA and CDR2 YSLEER. V gave up 11 bases and J gave up 4 bases; unmatched junction bases: 8. CDR3 length: 13 residues. The data were produced by immunoSEQ multiplex PCR, yet TCRdb's version contains in-frame clones alone and is incomplete. The table lists 60,000 to 100,000 clones, around 90% of them singletons. The rearrangement joins TRBV4-3 to TRBJ2-5, with 9 nucleotides matching TRBD1. The source of this sequence is a man aged 50 or older with active COVID-19. Sequencing was performed on peripheral blood. The CDR3 protein is CARGTGCGETQYF. DNA of the CDR3: TGCGCCCGGGGGACAGGGTGTGGAGAGACCCAGTACTTC.